The present T cell receptor (beta chain) was sequenced within a study of Graves' ophthalmopathy and Graves' hyperthyroidism. Pregnancy or lactation, uncontrolled infections and other autoimmune diseases were grounds for excluding patients. The sequenced template was RNA, covering the TCR beta CDR3 region. HTBI primers were employed in first-round RT-PCR, then a second-round multiplex PCR followed. TCRdb recomputed calls from the multiplex PCR reads with MiXCR, one row per CDR3 protein. The table includes a few hundred thousand distinct CDR3 sequences, 17% detected once. In this sample, this clonotype turned up many times. This TCR was sampled from an adult man with Graves' ophthalmopathy. The sample comprised peripheral blood.

The CDR3 nucleotides read TGTGCCAGCAGTTACCGGGACATTTCCTACGAGCAGTACTTC. Its protein product is CASSYRDISYEQYF. This chain uses TRBV6-5 with TRBJ2-7; D perhaps matches TRBD1 (6 bases). The germline V and J ends were trimmed by 2 bases and 1 base, with 9 bases remaining between them. CDR1 and CDR2 (germline): MNHEY, SVGAGI. There are 14 residues in the CDR3.